This T cell receptor beta chain was recovered during a study of early T cells in non-severe SARS-CoV-2 infection (TCRdb year 2021). For the study in its entirety: TCR sequencing used bulk RNA from unsorted whole blood, so alpha and beta chains could not be paired.

Paper-wide results and their limitations: Matching against VDJdb was skewed toward anti-spike CD8 responses, likely underestimated virus-specific expansions, and missed private and CD4 specificities.

Looking up the germline V gene yields CDR1 MNHNS and CDR2 SASEGT. V is trimmed back by 6 bases and J by 7 bases, and the junction contains 6 bases that no gene match accounts for. The CDR3 has 14 amino acids, counting the end cysteine and phenylalanine. Only CDR3 DNA remains: 42 bases, in frame from the first base. A case-control design nested within a healthcare worker cohort in London, UK, was used, with weekly nasopharyngeal swab PCR tests and blood sampling performed. Healthcare workers were recruited during the week of the UK lockdown, between 23 and 31 March 2020, and followed weekly for up to 16 weeks. Libraries were made using 5' RACE. Sequencing relied on a NextSeq 500. In the TCR library protocol, unique molecular identifiers were attached to individual cDNA molecules to correct for PCR bias and sequencing error. Both TCR alpha and beta chains were sequenced, and tight co-correlation was observed between alpha and beta sequence abundances in each sample. The original methods were these. Decombinator V4 was used to annotate TCR sequences for V gene, J gene and CDR3. TCRs were defined as expanded if a significant change between any two time points was detected under a Poisson model with p below 0.0001. TCR abundances were normalised to the total number of TCRs sequenced per sample and were expressed as counts per million. TRAV1-2 paired with TRAJ12, TRAJ20 or TRAJ33 defined MAIT TCRs, while TRAV10 paired with TRAJ18 defined iNKT TCRs. A search of VDJdb, accessed on 1 November 2021, was run for TCRs annotated to CMV, EBV and SARS-CoV-2, with TCRs annotated for multiple antigens excluded. Using fastp at Q25 and MiXCR, TCRdb reprocessed the public reads and kept productive beta chains. Identical CDR3 protein sequences are pooled into one entry, listed with their most common genes and DNA. The V and J calls reflect TCRdb's pipeline rather than the authors' work. This sample holds 30,000 or so distinct CDR3 sequences; about 5.8% were observed only once. The top ten clonotypes cover 5% to 6.5% of the sample.

This clonotype was detected ten times or more. Its antigen remains unidentified. Base qualities are missing; no much larger clone stands one base away. Rearrangement joined TRBV6-1 to TRBJ1-2; the junction holds 12 bases that match TRBD1. This TCR came from an adult who was a healthcare worker with PCR-confirmed SARS-CoV-2 infection or an uninfected control (not recorded which). The sample consisted of whole blood. The DNA sequence follows: TGTGCCAGCAGGCCGGGACAGGGGGCTTCTGGCTACACCTTC. This sequence encodes CASRPGQGASGYTF.